A selection of T cell receptor beta chains follows, all from one sample in a study of cytomegalovirus exposure and HLA in healthy donors. The data were produced by immunoSEQ multiplex PCR, yet TCRdb's version contains in-frame clones alone and is incomplete. The sample carries roughly 200,000 clones, roughly 87% recorded once. The source material was PBMCs. Receptors were obtained from a boy younger than 10 in good health and CMV-seronegative. The CDR3 runs from the conserved cysteine through the conserved F or W. Each record gives: J gene, V gene, D gene, clone size, CDR3 DNA, CDR3 protein. The D gene is left open where the match is weak. For some rows the clone size is stated as once, few or many, or as a class when expanded; others skip it.

j_call: TRBJ2-1
v_call: TRBV7-2
d_call: TRBD2
clone_size: -
cdr3_nt: TGTGCCAGCAGCTTAGCGGGGGGGAACTCCTACAATGAGCAGTTCTTC
cdr3_aa: CASSLAGGNSYNEQFF

j_call: TRBJ1-4
v_call: TRBV5-5
d_call: -
clone_size: -
cdr3_nt: TGTGCCAGCAGCTTGTTCCGGGGAACTAATGAAAAACTGTTTTTT
cdr3_aa: CASSLFRGTNEKLFF

j_call: TRBJ1-4
v_call: TRBV4-1
d_call: TRBD1
clone_size: -
cdr3_nt: TGCGCCAGCAGCCAAGCCGGACAGGGCGGTGGTGAAAAACTGTTTTTT
cdr3_aa: CASSQAGQGGGEKLFF

j_call: TRBJ2-2
v_call: TRBV29-1
d_call: -
clone_size: once
cdr3_nt: TGCAGCGTTCACGAGACCGGGGAGCTGTTTTTT
cdr3_aa: CSVHETGELFF

j_call: TRBJ2-2
v_call: TRBV7-7
d_call: TRBD2
clone_size: -
cdr3_nt: TGTGCCAGCAGCCTCACCGGGAGGGGCGGGGAGCTGTTTTTT
cdr3_aa: CASSLTGRGGELFF

j_call: TRBJ1-2
v_call: TRBV18
d_call: -
clone_size: once
cdr3_nt: TGTGCCAGCTCACCAGGGAGGGGCGATGGCTACACCTTC
cdr3_aa: CASSPGRGDGYTF

j_call: TRBJ1-2
v_call: TRBV7-9
d_call: TRBD1
clone_size: -
cdr3_nt: TGTTCCAGCAGCGGGCATCTGGACAGGGGGGGGTATGGCTACACCTTC
cdr3_aa: CSSSGHLDRGGYGYTF

j_call: TRBJ1-4
v_call: TRBV6-1
d_call: -
clone_size: -
cdr3_nt: TGTGCCAGCAGTGAATTAGCAACTAATGAAAAACTGTTTTTT
cdr3_aa: CASSELATNEKLFF

j_call: TRBJ2-7
v_call: TRBV5-8
d_call: TRBD1
clone_size: -
cdr3_nt: TGTGCCAGCAGCTGGACCGGGACAGGGATCTACGAGCAGTACTTC
cdr3_aa: CASSWTGTGIYEQYF

j_call: TRBJ1-2
v_call: TRBV6-6
d_call: -
clone_size: -
cdr3_nt: TGTGCCGCCCTGCGGATGGACTATGGCTACACCTTC
cdr3_aa: CAALRMDYGYTF

j_call: TRBJ1-6
v_call: TRBV25-1
d_call: -
clone_size: -
cdr3_nt: TGTGCCAGCAGTGATACAGGGAAGATTTATAATTCACCCCTCCACTTT
cdr3_aa: CASSDTGKIYNSPLHF

j_call: TRBJ2-7
v_call: TRBV28
d_call: TRBD1
clone_size: -
cdr3_nt: TGTGCCAGCAGTTTAGTATCAGGGACAGGGCCCTACGAGCAGTACTTC
cdr3_aa: CASSLVSGTGPYEQYF

j_call: TRBJ1-1
v_call: TRBV6-6
d_call: -
clone_size: few
cdr3_nt: TGTGCCAGCGGGGGGGGCGCCAACACTGAAGCTTTCTTT
cdr3_aa: CASGGGANTEAFF

j_call: TRBJ1-1
v_call: TRBV7-9
d_call: -
clone_size: -
cdr3_nt: TGTTCCAGCAGCATGTACAGGGAAGGAAACACTGAAGCTTTCTTT
cdr3_aa: CSSSMYREGNTEAFF

j_call: TRBJ1-2
v_call: TRBV7-3
d_call: TRBD1
clone_size: -
cdr3_nt: TGTGCCAGCAGCAAAGGACAGGATTATGGCTACACCTTC
cdr3_aa: CASSKGQDYGYTF

j_call: TRBJ1-2
v_call: TRBV28
d_call: TRBD1
clone_size: -
cdr3_nt: TGTGCCAGCAGTGTAGACAGGGCTTGGGGCTACACCTTC
cdr3_aa: CASSVDRAWGYTF

j_call: TRBJ2-3
v_call: TRBV27
d_call: -
clone_size: -
cdr3_nt: TGTGCCAGCAGTCAGGAGGTTATCGGGAGCACAGATACGCAGTATTTT
cdr3_aa: CASSQEVIGSTDTQYF

j_call: TRBJ2-1
v_call: TRBV27
d_call: TRBD2
clone_size: -
cdr3_nt: TGTGCCAGCAGTTCCGGGACTAGCGGGTTTAATGAGCAGTTCTTC
cdr3_aa: CASSSGTSGFNEQFF

j_call: TRBJ1-4
v_call: TRBV30
d_call: -
clone_size: -
cdr3_nt: TGTGCCTGGAGTGTACTTCACCCTCGCGCTAATGAAAAACTGTTTTTT
cdr3_aa: CAWSVLHPRANEKLFF

j_call: TRBJ2-3
v_call: TRBV5-1
d_call: -
clone_size: -
cdr3_nt: TGCGCCAGCAGCTTGGCGGGCACAGATACGCAGTATTTT
cdr3_aa: CASSLAGTDTQYF